Below, 9 T cell receptor beta chains from the same sample are listed, as sequenced in a study of blood T cell repertoires in COVID-19 (dated by TCRdb to between 2020 and 2021). The method was the immunoSEQ multiplex PCR assay. Here the immuneACCESS table is served through TCRdb, limited to in-frame sequences with V and J called. Missing clones are a known gap in these copies; in checked studies unresolved V genes cover under half, and the rest lacks a known reason. Across this sample there are around 56,000 clones, with approximately 92% seen only once. The ten largest clones add up to roughly 15% of the sample. The sequenced material came from peripheral blood. These TCRs come from a man of 80 years or more with acute or convalescent COVID-19.

The chain uses TRBV6-4 and TRBJ1-6; 11 bases are shared with TRBD1. The CDR3 covers 17 residues. The ends lost 4 bases at V and 10 bases at J; junction bases unmatched: 12. Germline V gene lookup returns CDR1 MRHNA and CDR2 SNTAGT. DNA of the CDR3: TGTGCCAGCAGTGCCCAAGCGGGACAGGGGGGGAACTCACCCCTCCACTTT. Its translation: CASSAQAGQGGNSPLHF.

The chain employs TRBV5-1 and TRBJ2-6; 7 positions agree with TRBD1. The CDR3 is made up of 18 amino acids. Unmatched junction bases numbered 11, after V lost 3 bases and J lost 2 bases. CDR1 is SGHRS and CDR2 is YFSETQ in the germline V gene. The CDR3 loop is CASSYATGVETGANVLTF. Here the CDR3 DNA reads TGCGCCAGCAGCTACGCCACAGGGGTTGAAACTGGGGCCAACGTCCTGACTTTC.

This clone was observed a single time. The chain couples TRBV24-1 to TRBJ2-6; TRBD1 is a possible D gene (6 bases). Germline V gives CDR1 KGHDR, CDR2 SFDVKD. Trimming removed 5 bases at V and 2 bases at J, with 12 bases between. The CDR3 runs to 16 residues. CDR3 region: CATSVPWGPGANVLTF. The CDR3 DNA reads as TGTGCCACCAGTGTTCCCTGGGGGCCTGGGGCCAACGTCCTGACTTTC.

The chain recombines TRBV7-9 with TRBJ1-1, with D unclear. Germline loops: CDR1 SEHNR, CDR2 FQNEAQ (reference sequence). V lost 1 base and J lost 6, with 15 bases in between. CDR3 length: 15 residues. The CDR3 loop reads CASSLVPGFLSEAFF. The CDR3 DNA follows: TGTGCCAGCAGCTTAGTCCCGGGTTTTTTATCTGAAGCTTTCTTT.

The chain has TRBV5-1 and TRBJ2-1, with 10 positions matching TRBD1. This CDR3 is built from 14 residues. With V trimmed by 7 bases and J by 10 bases, 11 bases remained unmatched. Germline V gene data show CDR1 as SGHRS and CDR2 as YFSETQ. As DNA, the CDR3 is TGCGCCAGCGAAGGGGGGACAGGGGCGGAAGAGCAGTTCTTC. Protein sequence: CASEGGTGAEEQFF.

This clone has just one count. The rearrangement links TRBV5-1 to TRBJ2-5; 9 bases map to TRBD1. Germline V gene sequence: CDR1 SGHRS, CDR2 YFSETQ. The CDR3 sequence is 16 residues long. After removal of 0 bases from V and 4 bases from J, the junction contained 7 bases not matched to a gene. The CDR3 loop is CASSLAGTGIGETQYF. CDR3 nucleotide sequence: TGCGCCAGCAGCTTGGCCGGGACAGGGATCGGAGAGACCCAGTACTTC.

This clone was seen a handful of times. The chain joins TRBV2 to TRBJ1-1; maybe TRBD1 (6 bases). Germline CDR1 SNHLY, CDR2 FYNNEI. V lost 5 bases and J lost 5, with 12 bases in between. This CDR3 comprises 13 residues. CDR3 loop: CASSSGGETEAFF. CDR3 DNA sequence: TGTGCCAGCAGTTCGGGGGGCGAAACTGAAGCTTTCTTT.

This chain uses TRBV19 with TRBJ2-7, with a possible D match to TRBD1 (5 bases). The CDR3 runs to 14 residues. Germline V gives CDR1 LNHDA, CDR2 SQIVND (reference sequence). Trimming took off 4 bases at V and 2 bases at J, with 12 bases between the two ends. The CDR3: CASSTKGFPYEQYF. DNA for the CDR3: TGTGCCAGTAGTACAAAGGGGTTTCCCTACGAGCAGTACTTC.

The V call is TRBV11-1, the J call TRBJ2-1, with a tentative D call TRBD1 (6 bases). The CDR3 loop spans 16 amino acids. Trimming shortened V by 5 bases and J by 1 base, and 15 bases separated the two germline ends. Germline loops: CDR1 SGHAT, CDR2 FQDESV (reference sequence). CDR3 nucleotide sequence: TGTGCCAGCAGCCCCCAGAGGACAGTTTCCTACAATGAGCAGTTCTTC. Its protein product is CASSPQRTVSYNEQFF.